One sample yielded the 3 T cell receptor beta chains listed below, sequenced in a study of T cells in Graves' hyperthyroidism and ophthalmopathy. Amplified TCR beta CDR3 regions derived from RNA transcripts. A first-round RT-PCR of the TCR CDR3 used the HTBI primer set. TCRdb analysed the multiplex PCR reads with MiXCR anew, one entry per CDR3 protein. The sample includes about 350,000 distinct CDR3 sequences, about 18% seen only once; the top ten take around 3.6%. The sequenced sample was blood. All receptors derive from a woman aged 18-29 years with Graves' hyperthyroidism.

The sample holds many counts of this clonotype. The chain recombines TRBV5-1 with TRBJ1-1, with TRBD1 matching 9 bases. This CDR3 is 14 amino acids long. CDR1 is SGHRS and CDR2 is YFSETQ in the germline V gene. V shed 4 bases, J shed 7 bases, and the junction held 8 bases outside the gene matches. The CDR3: CASSVQGASGEAFF. CDR3 sequence (DNA): TGCGCCAGCAGCGTACAGGGGGCGTCGGGTGAAGCTTTCTTT.

The V call is TRBV12-3 or TRBV12-4, the J call TRBJ1-6; a weak D match, TRBD1 (5 bases). The V end lost 7 bases, the J end lost 5 bases, and 9 bases lay between the germline ends. This CDR3 comprises 13 residues. In nucleotides, the CDR3 is TGTGCCAGCACCCTGACAGATAATTCACCCCTCCACTTT. Translating it yields CASTLTDNSPLHF.

This clonotype was counted ten times or more. The chain uses TRBV12-3 or TRBV12-4 and TRBJ1-2; 8 bases align to TRBD1. The CDR3 runs 14 residues. V dropped 3 bases and J dropped 4; count of bases not matched to a gene: 4. CDR3 nucleotides: TGTGCCAGCAGTTTCCTGGACAGGGTCTATGGCTACACCTTC. It translates to CASSFLDRVYGYTF.